This T cell receptor (beta chain) was documented in a study of cytomegalovirus exposure and HLA in healthy donors. Study findings and constraints: V segments that were indistinguishable, TRBV6-2 and TRBV6-3 among them, were omitted from analysis. In most subjects, TCR beta sequences reportedly gave accurate predictions of HLA-A and HLA-B alleles.

A word on this clone: Its antigen is not identified.

The PCR ran on 60 Vbeta and 13 Jbeta primers. This table comes from immunoSEQ multiplex PCR, and its TCRdb copy is limited to in-frame clones, with some not included. The top ten clones hold 7.5% to 9% of a sample with about 160,000 clones, roughly 85% of them seen once. Germline V gene data show CDR1 as SEHNR and CDR2 as FQNEAQ (reference sequence). This CDR3 has 13 amino acids. V lost 6 bases, J lost 6 bases, and 14 bases lay in between. The sequence came from a male donor in good health and CMV-seropositive. Sequenced input: PBMCs. V is TRBV7-9 and J is TRBJ1-1, with unresolved D. The chain's CDR3 is CASSPAGYAEAFF. CDR3 sequence (DNA): TGTGCCAGCAGTCCCGCCGGTTATGCTGAAGCTTTCTTT.